This T cell receptor (beta chain) was sequenced during a study of control samples from healthy donors and cancer patients. Assay: immunoSEQ multiplex PCR; the TCRdb copy retains only in-frame clones and omits some. The sample has under 80,000 clones, around 94% seen once. What was sequenced was blood. The receptor was isolated from a woman in her forties in good health.

CDR3 loop: CAWIRASGTEAFF. The CDR3 nucleotides read TGTGCCTGGATCAGGGCAAGCGGCACTGAAGCTTTCTTT. The chain uses TRBV30 and TRBJ1-1, with D perhaps TRBD1 (5 bases). V shed 4 bases and J shed 4 bases, with 13 bases lying between them. CDR1 is GTSNPN and CDR2 is SVGIG in the germline V gene (reference sequence). This CDR3 has 13 residues.